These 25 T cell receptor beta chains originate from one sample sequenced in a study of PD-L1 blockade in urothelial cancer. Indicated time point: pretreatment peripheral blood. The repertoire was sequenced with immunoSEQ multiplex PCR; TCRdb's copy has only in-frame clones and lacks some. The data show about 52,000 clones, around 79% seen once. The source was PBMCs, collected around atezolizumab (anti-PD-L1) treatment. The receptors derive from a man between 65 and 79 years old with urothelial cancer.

In DNA form, the CDR3 reads TGTGCCAGCATTGCAGGGGGGTACAATGAGCAGTTCTTC. Translated, it gives CASIAGGYNEQFF. This chain connects TRBV2 to TRBJ2-1; D perhaps matches TRBD1 (7 bases). The CDR3 is 13 amino acids. Germline V gives CDR1 SNHLY, CDR2 FYNNEI. V shed 7 bases and J shed 4 bases, with 11 bases lying between them.

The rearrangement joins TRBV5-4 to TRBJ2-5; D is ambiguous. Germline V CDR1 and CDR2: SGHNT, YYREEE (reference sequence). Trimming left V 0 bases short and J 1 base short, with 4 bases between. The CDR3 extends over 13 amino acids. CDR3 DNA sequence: TGTGCCAGCAGCTTGGCCAGCCAAGAGACCCAGTACTTC. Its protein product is CASSLASQETQYF.

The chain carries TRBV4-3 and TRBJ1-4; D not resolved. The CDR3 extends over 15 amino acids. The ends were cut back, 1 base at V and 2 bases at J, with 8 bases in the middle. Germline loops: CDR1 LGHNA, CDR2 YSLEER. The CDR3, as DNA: TGCGCCAGCAGCCAAGGGCAGTTCACTAATGAAAAACTGTTTTTT. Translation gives CASSQGQFTNEKLFF.

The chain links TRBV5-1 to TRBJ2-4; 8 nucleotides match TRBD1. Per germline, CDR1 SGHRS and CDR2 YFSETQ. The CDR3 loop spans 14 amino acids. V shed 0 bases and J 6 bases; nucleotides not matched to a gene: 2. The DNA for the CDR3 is TGCGCCAGCAGCTTGGATGGGACAGGAAACATTCAGTACTTC. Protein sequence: CASSLDGTGNIQYF.

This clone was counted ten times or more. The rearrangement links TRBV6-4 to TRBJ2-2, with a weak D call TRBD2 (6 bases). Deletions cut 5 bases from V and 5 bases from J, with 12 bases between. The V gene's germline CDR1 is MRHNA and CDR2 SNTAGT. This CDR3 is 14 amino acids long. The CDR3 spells CASSSGSGTGELFF. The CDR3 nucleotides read TGTGCCAGCAGTAGCGGGTCGGGGACCGGGGAGCTGTTTTTT.

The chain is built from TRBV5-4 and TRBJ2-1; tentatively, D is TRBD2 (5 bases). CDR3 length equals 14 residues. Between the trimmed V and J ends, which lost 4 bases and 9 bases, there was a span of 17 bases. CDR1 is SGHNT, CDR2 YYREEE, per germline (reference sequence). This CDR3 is CASSPGRREAEQFF. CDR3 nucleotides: TGTGCCAGCAGCCCCGGCCGCCGGGAAGCTGAGCAGTTCTTC.

CDR3 region: CASSVGSGGPWETQYF. DNA for the CDR3: TGTGCCAGCAGCGTAGGATCAGGGGGCCCATGGGAGACCCAGTACTTC. The rearrangement joins TRBV9 to TRBJ2-5, with 8 positions matching TRBD1. The CDR3 covers 16 residues. The V gene's germline CDR1 is SGDLS and CDR2 YYNGEE. V was pared by 0 bases and J by 5 bases, with 9 bases of the junction left unmatched. Looking up the rest from reference TRBV9 and TRBJ2-5 gives the full variable domain: DSGVTQTPKHLITATGQRVTLRCSPRSGDLSVYWYQQSLDQGLQFLIQYYNGEERAKGNILERFSAQQFPDLHSELNLSSLELGDSALYFCASSVGSGGPWETQYFGPGTRLLVL.

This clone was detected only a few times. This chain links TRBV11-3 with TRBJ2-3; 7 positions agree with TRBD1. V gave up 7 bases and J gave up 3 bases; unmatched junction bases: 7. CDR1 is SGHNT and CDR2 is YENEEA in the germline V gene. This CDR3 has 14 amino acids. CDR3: CASTKGGRTDTQYF. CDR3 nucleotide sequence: TGTGCCAGCACCAAAGGGGGCCGGACAGATACGCAGTATTTT. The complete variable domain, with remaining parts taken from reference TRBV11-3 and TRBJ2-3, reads EAGVVQSPRYKIIEKKQPVAFWCNPISGHNTLYWYLQNLGQGPELLIRYENEEAVDDSQLPKDRFSAERLKGVDSTLKIQPAELGDSAVYLCASTKGGRTDTQYFGPGTRLTVL.

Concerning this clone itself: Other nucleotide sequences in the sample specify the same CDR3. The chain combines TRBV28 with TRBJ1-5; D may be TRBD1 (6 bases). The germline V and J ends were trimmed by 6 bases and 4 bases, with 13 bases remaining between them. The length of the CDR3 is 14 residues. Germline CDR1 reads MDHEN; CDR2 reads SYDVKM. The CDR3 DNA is TGTGCCAGCAGATTACAGGGTCCTAATCAGCCCCAGCATTTT. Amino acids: CASRLQGPNQPQHF. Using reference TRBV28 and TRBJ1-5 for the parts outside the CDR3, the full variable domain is DVKVTQSSRYLVKRTGEKVFLECVQDMDHENMFWYRQDPGLGLRLIYFSYDVKMKEKGDIPEGYSVSREKKERFSLILESASTNQTSMYLCASRLQGPNQPQHFGDGTRLSIL.

The CDR3 nucleotides read TGTGCCAGCAGTCGTCTCCTGGCGGTGACGGAAGCTTTCTTT. Its protein product is CASSRLLAVTEAFF. The V and J genes are TRBV28 and TRBJ1-1, with D unresolved. Germline V gene sequence: CDR1 MDHEN, CDR2 SYDVKM. Trimming removed 5 bases from V and 8 bases from J, with 18 bases in between. CDR3 size: 14 residues.

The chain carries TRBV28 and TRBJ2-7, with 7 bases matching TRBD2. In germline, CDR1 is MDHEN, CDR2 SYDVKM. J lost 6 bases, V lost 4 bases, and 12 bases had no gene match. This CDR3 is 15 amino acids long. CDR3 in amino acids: CASSSRRRGSGEQYF. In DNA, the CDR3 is TGTGCCAGCAGTTCCCGTAGGCGGGGGTCGGGCGAGCAGTACTTC. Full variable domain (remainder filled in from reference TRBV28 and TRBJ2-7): DVKVTQSSRYLVKRTGEKVFLECVQDMDHENMFWYRQDPGLGLRLIYFSYDVKMKEKGDIPEGYSVSREKKERFSLILESASTNQTSMYLCASSSRRRGSGEQYFGPGTRLTVT.

The CDR3 DNA sequence: TGTGCCAGCAGCTCACAAAGGGACAGGGATCCCGAGCAGTACTTC. Protein product: CASSSQRDRDPEQYF. The rearrangement links TRBV5-4 to TRBJ2-7, with TRBD1 identical over 9 bases. Germline V gives CDR1 SGHNT, CDR2 YYREEE (reference sequence). There are 15 residues in the CDR3. The V segment lost 3 bases and the J segment 6 bases; nucleotides outside the gene matches: 10.

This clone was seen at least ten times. Here the CDR3 DNA reads TGTGCCAGCAGCATCCGGGGGGGCACAGAAGAGCAGTTCTTC. It yields the protein CASSIRGGTEEQFF. This chain links TRBV7-3 with TRBJ2-1; 8 bases agree with TRBD2. Trimming removed 5 bases from V and 10 bases from J; junction bases left unmatched: 10. The germline CDR1 and CDR2 sequences are SGHTA and FQGTGA. This CDR3 is built from 14 residues.

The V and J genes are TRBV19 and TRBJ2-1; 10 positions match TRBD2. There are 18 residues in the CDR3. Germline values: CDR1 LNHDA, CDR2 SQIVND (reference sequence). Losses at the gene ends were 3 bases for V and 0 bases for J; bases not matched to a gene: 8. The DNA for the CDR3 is TGTGCCAGTAGTATGACGGGACTAGCGACATTCTCCTACAATGAGCAGTTCTTC. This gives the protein CASSMTGLATFSYNEQFF.

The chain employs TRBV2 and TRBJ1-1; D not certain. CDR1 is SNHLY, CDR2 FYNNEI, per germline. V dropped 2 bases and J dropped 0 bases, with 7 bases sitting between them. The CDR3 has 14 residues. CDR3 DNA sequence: TGTGCCAGCAGTGAATCGGGTCTGAACACTGAAGCTTTCTTT. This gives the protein CASSESGLNTEAFF. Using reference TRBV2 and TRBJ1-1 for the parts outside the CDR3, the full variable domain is EPEVTQTPSHQVTQMGQEVILRCVPISNHLYFYWYRQILGQKVEFLVSFYNNEISEKSEIFDDQFSVERPDGSNFTLKIRSTKLEDSAMYFCASSESGLNTEAFFGQGTRLTVV.

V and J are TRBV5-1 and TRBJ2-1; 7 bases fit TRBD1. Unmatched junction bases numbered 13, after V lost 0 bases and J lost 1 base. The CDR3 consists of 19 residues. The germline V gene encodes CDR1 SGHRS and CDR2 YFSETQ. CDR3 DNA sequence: TGCGCCAGCAGCTTGGCTATAGGGGGCAATTTGAGGTCCTACAATGAGCAGTTCTTC. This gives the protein CASSLAIGGNLRSYNEQFF.

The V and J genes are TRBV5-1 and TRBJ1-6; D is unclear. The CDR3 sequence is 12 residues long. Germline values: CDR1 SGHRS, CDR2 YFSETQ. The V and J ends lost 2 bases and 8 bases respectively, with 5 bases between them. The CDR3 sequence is CASSFGDSPLHF. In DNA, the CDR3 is TGCGCCAGCAGCTTTGGAGATTCACCCCTCCACTTT. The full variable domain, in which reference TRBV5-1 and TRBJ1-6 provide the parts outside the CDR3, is KAGVTQTPRYLIKTRGQQVTLSCSPISGHRSVSWYQQTPGQGLQFLFEYFSETQRNKGNFPGRFSGRQFSNSRSEMNVSTLELGDSALYLCASSFGDSPLHFGNGTRLTVT.

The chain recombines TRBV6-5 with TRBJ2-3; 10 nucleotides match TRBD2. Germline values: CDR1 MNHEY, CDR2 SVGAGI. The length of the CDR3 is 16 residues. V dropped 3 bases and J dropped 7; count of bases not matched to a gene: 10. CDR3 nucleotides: TGTGCCAGCAGTTATACCGGGACTAGCGTACGAAATACGCAGTATTTT. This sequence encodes CASSYTGTSVRNTQYF.

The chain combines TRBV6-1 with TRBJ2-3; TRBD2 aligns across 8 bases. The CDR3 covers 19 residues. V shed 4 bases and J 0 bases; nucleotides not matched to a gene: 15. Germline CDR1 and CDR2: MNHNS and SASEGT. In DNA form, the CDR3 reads TGTGCCAGCAGTGGCTTGGGGGGTGAATCTAGCGGGAGCACAGATACGCAGTATTTT. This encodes CASSGLGGESSGSTDTQYF.

The CDR3 sequence is CASSSGDRVGTEAFF. CDR3 bases: TGCGCCAGCAGCTCAGGGGACAGGGTGGGGACTGAAGCTTTCTTT. The chain uses TRBV5-1 and TRBJ1-1, with 9 bases lining up with TRBD1. The CDR3 has 15 residues. CDR1 and CDR2 (germline): SGHRS, YFSETQ. V gave up 3 bases and J gave up 5 bases; unmatched junction bases: 8.

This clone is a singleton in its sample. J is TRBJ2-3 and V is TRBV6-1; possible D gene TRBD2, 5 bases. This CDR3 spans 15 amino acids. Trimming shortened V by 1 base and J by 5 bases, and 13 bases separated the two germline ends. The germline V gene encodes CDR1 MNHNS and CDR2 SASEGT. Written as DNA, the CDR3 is TGTGCCAGCAGTGAAGAGGCTAGCTGGGTAGATACGCAGTATTTT. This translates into CASSEEASWVDTQYF.

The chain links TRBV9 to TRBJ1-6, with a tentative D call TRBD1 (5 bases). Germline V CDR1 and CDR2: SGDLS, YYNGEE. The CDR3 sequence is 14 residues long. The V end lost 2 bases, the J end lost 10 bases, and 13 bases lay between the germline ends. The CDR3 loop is CASSVVAAGSPLHF. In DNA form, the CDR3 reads TGTGCCAGCAGCGTTGTTGCCGCAGGGTCACCCCTCCACTTT.

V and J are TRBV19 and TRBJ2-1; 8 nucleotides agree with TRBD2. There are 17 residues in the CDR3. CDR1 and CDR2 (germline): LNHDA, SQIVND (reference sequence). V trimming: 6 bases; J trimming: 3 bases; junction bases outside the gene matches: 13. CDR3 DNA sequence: TGTGCCAGTAGGAGGGGCGTAAGCGGGGGCCTCTACAATGAGCAGTTCTTC. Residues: CASRRGVSGGLYNEQFF.

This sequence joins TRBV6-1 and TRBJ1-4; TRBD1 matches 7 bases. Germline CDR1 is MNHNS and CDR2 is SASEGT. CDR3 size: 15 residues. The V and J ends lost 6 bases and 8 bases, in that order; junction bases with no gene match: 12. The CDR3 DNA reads TGTGCCAGCAGGGAGACACAGGGGCCCGGGGAAAAACTGTTTTTT. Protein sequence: CASRETQGPGEKLFF.

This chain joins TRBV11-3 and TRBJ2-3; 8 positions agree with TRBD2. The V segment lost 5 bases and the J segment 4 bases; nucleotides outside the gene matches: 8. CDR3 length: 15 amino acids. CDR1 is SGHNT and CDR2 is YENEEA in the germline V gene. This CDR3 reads CASSPLSGSADTQYF. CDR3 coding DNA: TGTGCCAGCAGCCCCCTAAGCGGGAGTGCAGATACGCAGTATTTT.